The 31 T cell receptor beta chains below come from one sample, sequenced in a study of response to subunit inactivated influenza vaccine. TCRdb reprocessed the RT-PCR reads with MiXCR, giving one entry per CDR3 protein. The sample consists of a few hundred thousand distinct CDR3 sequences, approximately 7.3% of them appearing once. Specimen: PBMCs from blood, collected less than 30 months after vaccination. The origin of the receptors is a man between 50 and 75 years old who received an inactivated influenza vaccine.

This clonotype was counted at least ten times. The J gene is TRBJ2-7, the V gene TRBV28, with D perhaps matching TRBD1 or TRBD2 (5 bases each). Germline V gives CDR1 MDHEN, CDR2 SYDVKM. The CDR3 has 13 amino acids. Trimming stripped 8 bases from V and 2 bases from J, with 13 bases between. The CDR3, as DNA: TGTGCCAGCCGGGACGGACAAACCTACGAGCAGTACTTC. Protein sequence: CASRDGQTYEQYF.

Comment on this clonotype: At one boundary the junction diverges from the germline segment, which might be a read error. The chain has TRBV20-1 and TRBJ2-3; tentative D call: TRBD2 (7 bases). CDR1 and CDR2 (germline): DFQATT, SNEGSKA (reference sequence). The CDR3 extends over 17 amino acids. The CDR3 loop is CSSRCHARGGGRNTQYF. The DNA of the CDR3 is TGCAGTTCTAGGTGTCATGCTCGGGGCGGGGGCAGGAATACGCAGTATTTT.

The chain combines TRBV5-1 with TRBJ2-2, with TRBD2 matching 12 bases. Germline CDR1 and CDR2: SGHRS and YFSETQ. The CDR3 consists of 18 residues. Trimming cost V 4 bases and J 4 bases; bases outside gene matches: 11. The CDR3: CASSARLAGAPGTGELFF. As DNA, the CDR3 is TGCGCCAGCAGCGCAAGACTAGCGGGGGCCCCGGGCACCGGGGAGCTGTTTTTT.

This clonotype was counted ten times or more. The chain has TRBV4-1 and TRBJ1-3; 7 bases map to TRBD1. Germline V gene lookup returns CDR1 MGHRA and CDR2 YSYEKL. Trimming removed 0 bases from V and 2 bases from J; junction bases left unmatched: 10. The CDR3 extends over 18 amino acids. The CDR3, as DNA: TGCGCCAGCAGCCAAGACCCACCCCAGACAGGGACTGGAAACACCATATATTTT. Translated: CASSQDPPQTGTGNTIYF.

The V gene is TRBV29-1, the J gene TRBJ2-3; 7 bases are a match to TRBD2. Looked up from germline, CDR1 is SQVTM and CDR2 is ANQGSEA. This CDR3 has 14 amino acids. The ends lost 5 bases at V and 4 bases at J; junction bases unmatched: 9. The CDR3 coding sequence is TGCAGCGTTTCGGGACTATTCGACCCAGATACGCAGTATTTT. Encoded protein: CSVSGLFDPDTQYF.

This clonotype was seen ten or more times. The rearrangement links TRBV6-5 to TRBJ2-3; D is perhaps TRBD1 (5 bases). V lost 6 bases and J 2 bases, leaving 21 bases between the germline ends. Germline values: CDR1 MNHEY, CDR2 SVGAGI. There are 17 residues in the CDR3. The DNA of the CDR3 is TGTGCCAGCAGAAGCCTCCGGACAATGCGACTCACAGATACGCAGTATTTT. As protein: CASRSLRTMRLTDTQYF.

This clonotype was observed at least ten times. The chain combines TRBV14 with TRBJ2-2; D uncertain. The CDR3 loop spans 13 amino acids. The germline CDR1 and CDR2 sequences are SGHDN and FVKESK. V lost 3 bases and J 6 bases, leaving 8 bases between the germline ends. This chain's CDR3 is CASSHPAAGELFF. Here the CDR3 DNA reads TGTGCCAGCAGCCACCCGGCCGCCGGGGAGCTGTTTTTT. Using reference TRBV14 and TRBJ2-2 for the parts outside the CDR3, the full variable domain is EAGVTQFPSHSVIEKGQTVTLRCDPISGHDNLYWYRRVMGKEIKFLLHFVKESKQDESGMPNNRFLAERTGGTYSTLKVQPAELEDSGVYFCASSHPAAGELFFGEGSRLTVL.

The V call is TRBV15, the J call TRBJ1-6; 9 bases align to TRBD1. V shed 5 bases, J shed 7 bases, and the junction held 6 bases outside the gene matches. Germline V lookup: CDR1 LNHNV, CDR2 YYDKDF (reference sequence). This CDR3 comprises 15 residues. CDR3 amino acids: CATSLDRGGNSPLHF. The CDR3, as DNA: TGTGCCACCAGCCTGGACAGGGGAGGGAATTCACCCCTCCACTTT.

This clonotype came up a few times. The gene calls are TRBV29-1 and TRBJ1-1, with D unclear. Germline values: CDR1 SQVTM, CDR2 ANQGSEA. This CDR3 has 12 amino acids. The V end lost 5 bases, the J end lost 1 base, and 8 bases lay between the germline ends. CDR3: CSVLRGNTEAFF. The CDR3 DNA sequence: TGCAGCGTTCTACGGGGGAACACTGAAGCTTTCTTT.

CDR3 loop: CSADAYEQFF. The CDR3 region has the DNA TGCAGTGCCGACGCCTATGAGCAGTTCTTC. The chain carries TRBV20-1 and TRBJ2-1; D is unresolved. V was shortened by 6 bases and J by 8 bases, with 8 bases between the two germline ends. Germline assignment: CDR1 DFQATT and CDR2 SNEGSKA (reference sequence). This CDR3 has 10 amino acids.

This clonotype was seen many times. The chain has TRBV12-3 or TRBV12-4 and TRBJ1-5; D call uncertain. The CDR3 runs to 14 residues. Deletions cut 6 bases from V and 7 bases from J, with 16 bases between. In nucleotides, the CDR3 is TGTGCCAGCAGCCCTAGTGTGGGGTACCAGCCCCAGCATTTT. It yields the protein CASSPSVGYQPQHF.

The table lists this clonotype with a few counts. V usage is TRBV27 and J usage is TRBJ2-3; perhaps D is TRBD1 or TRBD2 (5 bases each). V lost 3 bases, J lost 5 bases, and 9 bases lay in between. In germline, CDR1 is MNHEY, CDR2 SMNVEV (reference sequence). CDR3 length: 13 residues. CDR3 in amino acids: CASSFIGGDTQYF. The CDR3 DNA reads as TGTGCCAGCAGTTTTATTGGGGGAGATACGCAGTATTTT.

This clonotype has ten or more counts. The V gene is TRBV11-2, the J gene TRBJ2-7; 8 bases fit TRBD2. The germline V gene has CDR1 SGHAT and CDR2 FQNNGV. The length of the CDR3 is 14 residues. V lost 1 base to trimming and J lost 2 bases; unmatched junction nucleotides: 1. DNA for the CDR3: TGTGCCAGCAGCTTAGTGCGGGGGGCCTACGAGCAGTACTTC. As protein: CASSLVRGAYEQYF.

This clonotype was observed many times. For the CDR3, the DNA is TGTGCCTCGGCTTCAGGGGGCCAGCCCCAGCATTTT. It yields the protein CASASGGQPQHF. The chain is built from TRBV28 and TRBJ1-5, with 8 bases that match TRBD1. CDR3 length equals 12 residues. CDR1 MDHEN and CDR2 SYDVKM come from the germline V gene. The V segment lost 11 bases and the J segment 7 bases; nucleotides outside the gene matches: 7.

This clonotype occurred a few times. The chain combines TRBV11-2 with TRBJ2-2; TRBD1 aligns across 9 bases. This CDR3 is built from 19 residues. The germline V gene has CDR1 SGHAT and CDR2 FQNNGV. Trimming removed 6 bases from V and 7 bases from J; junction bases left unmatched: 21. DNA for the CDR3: TGTGCCAGCAGTTTCCCACCATTTCCGGGACAGGGCGGGGACGGGGAGCTGTTTTTT. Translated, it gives CASSFPPFPGQGGDGELFF.

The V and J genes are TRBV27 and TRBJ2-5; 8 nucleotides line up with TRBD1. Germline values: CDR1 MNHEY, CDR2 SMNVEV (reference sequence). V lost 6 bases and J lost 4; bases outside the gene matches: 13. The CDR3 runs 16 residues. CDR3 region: CASSLSFRTGRETQYF. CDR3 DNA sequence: TGTGCCAGCAGCCTCTCTTTCAGGACAGGGAGAGAGACCCAGTACTTC.

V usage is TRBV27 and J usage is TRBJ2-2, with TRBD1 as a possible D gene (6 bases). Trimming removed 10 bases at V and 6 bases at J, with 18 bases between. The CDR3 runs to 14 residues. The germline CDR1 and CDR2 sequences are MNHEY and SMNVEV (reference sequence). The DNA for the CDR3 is TGTGCCACCAGATGGGGGCCCGGGGCCGGGGAGCTGTTTTTT. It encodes CATRWGPGAGELFF.

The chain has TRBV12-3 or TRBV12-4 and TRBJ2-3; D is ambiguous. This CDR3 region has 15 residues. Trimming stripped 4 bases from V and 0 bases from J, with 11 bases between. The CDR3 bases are TGTGCCAGCAGTTCAGCTCGGCCAAGCACAGATACGCAGTATTTT. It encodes CASSSARPSTDTQYF.

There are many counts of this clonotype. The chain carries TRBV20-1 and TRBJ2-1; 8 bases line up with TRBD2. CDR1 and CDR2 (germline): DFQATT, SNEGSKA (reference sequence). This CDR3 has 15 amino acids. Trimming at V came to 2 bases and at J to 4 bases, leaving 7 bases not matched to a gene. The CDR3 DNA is TGCAGTGCTAGAATATTAGCGGGGCGATACAATGAGCAGTTCTTC. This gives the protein CSARILAGRYNEQFF.

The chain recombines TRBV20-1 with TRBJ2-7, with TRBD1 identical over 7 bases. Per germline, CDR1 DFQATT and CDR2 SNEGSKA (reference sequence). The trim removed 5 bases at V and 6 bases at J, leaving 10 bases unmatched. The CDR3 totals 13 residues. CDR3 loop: CSALVTGLGEQYF. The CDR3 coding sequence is TGCAGTGCTTTAGTGACAGGGTTAGGCGAGCAGTACTTC.

This CDR3 reads CSATLPEGTYYEQYF. Here the CDR3 DNA reads TGCAGCGCTACGCTACCTGAGGGGACTTACTACGAGCAGTACTTC. This chain connects TRBV29-1 to TRBJ2-7, with D maybe TRBD2 (6 bases). V lost 7 bases and J 3 bases, leaving 22 bases between the germline ends. The CDR3 is made up of 15 amino acids. CDR1 and CDR2 from the germline V gene are SQVTM and ANQGSEA.

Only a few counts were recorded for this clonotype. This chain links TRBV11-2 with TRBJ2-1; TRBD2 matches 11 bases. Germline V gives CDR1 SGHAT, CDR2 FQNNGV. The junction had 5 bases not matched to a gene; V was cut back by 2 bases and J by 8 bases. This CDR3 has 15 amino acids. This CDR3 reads CASSLIRLAGHEQFF. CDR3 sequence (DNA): TGTGCCAGCAGCTTAATCAGACTAGCGGGACATGAGCAGTTCTTC.

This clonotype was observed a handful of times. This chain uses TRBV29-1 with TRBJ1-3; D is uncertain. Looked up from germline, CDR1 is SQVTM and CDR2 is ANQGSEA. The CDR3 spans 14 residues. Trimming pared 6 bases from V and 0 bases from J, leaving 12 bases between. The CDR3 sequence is CSVANPASGNTIYF. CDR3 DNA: TGCAGCGTAGCTAACCCGGCCTCTGGAAACACCATATATTTT.

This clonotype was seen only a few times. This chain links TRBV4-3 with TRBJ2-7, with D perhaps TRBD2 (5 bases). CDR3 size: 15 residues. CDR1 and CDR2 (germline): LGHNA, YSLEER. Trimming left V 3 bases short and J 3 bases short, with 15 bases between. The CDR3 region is CASSQDRTGFYEQYF. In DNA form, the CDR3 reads TGCGCCAGCAGCCAGGACCGGACTGGATTCTACGAGCAGTACTTC.

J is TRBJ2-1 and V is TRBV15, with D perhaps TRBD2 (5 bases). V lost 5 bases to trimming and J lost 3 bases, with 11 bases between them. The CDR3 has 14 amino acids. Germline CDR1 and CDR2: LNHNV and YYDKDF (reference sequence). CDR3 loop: CATSPHGDYNEQFF. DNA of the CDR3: TGTGCCACCAGCCCCCACGGGGACTACAATGAGCAGTTCTTC.

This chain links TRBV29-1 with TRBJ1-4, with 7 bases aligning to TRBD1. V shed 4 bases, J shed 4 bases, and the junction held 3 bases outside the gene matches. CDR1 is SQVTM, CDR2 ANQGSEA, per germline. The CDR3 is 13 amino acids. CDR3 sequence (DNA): TGCAGCGTTGGGTCAGGGGGTAATGAAAAACTGTTTTTT. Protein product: CSVGSGGNEKLFF.

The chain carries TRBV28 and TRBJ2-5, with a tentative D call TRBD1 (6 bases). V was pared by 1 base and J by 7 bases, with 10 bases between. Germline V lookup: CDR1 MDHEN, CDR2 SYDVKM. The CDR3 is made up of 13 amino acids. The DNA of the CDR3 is TGTGCCAGCAGTTTATACAGGGAAAGGACCCAGTACTTC. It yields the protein CASSLYRERTQYF.

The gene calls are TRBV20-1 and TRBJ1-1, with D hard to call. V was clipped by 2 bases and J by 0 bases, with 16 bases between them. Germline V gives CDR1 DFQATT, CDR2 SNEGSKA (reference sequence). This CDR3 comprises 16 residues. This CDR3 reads CSARNFVRSMNTEAFF. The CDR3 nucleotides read TGCAGTGCTAGAAACTTCGTTCGGTCCATGAACACTGAAGCTTTCTTT.

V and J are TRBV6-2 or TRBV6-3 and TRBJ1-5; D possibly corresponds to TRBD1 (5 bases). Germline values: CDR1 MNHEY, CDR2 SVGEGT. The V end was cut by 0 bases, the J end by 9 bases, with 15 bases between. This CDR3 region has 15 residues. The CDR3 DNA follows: TGTGCCAGCAGTTACTCCCCTCCCTCCGGGGGGCCCCAGCATTTT. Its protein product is CASSYSPPSGGPQHF.

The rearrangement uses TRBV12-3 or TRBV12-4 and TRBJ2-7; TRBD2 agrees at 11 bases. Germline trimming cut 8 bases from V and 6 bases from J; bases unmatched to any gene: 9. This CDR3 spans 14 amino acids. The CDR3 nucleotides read TGTGCCAGCCAGGGTGGGACTAGCGGACGCGAGCAGTACTTC. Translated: CASQGGTSGREQYF.

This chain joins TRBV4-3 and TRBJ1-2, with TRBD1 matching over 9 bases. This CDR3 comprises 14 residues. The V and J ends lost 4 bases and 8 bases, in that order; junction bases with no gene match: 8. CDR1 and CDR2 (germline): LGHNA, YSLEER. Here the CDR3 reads CASSRGQGSGGYTF. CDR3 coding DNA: TGCGCCAGCAGCCGTGGACAGGGGAGTGGCGGCTACACCTTC.